The rows below give T cell receptor beta chains drawn from one sample of a study of T-cell memory formation after mild COVID-19. TCRdb used MiXCR to reprocess the 5' RACE reads, holding one entry per CDR3 protein. Of fewer than 150,000 distinct CDR3 sequences listed, approximately 5.9% are singletons. Sequencing used PBMCs or a T cell subset sorted from them (not recorded which). These receptors all come from an adult woman who had mild COVID-19 (a few samples of this study predate the infection). Cell type and time point are not known. Each CDR3 is given with its conserved first and last residue. D genes are given only for firm matches. Only part of the rows carry a size: once, few, many, or a class if the clone is expanded.

TRBD1	TRBV12-3/TRBV12-4	TRBJ2-4	NA	CASSLGQGAIIQYF	TGTGCCAGCAGTCTGGGACAGGGGGCGATCATTCAGTACTTC
NA	TRBV7-9	TRBJ2-7	many	CASSQDSSREQYF	TGTGCCAGCAGCCAGGACAGTTCACGCGAGCAGTACTTC
NA	TRBV6-2/TRBV6-3	TRBJ2-1	few	CASSKGQTGYNEQFF	TGTGCCAGCAGCAAGGGACAAACTGGCTACAATGAGCAGTTCTTC
NA	TRBV2	TRBJ1-1	few	CATQGNTEAFF	TGTGCCACTCAGGGGAACACTGAAGCTTTCTTT
NA	TRBV6-5	TRBJ2-7	many	CASSYKRGYEQYF	TGTGCCAGCAGTTACAAAAGGGGCTACGAGCAGTACTTC
TRBD2	TRBV3-1	TRBJ2-2	NA	CASTVSGGNTGELFF	TGTGCCAGCACGGTCAGCGGGGGTAACACCGGGGAGCTGTTTTTT
TRBD1	TRBV7-2	TRBJ1-1	NA	CASSPARQGANTEAFF	TGTGCCAGCAGCCCCGCGCGACAGGGGGCGAACACTGAAGCTTTCTTT
TRBD1	TRBV29-1	TRBJ1-1	NA	CSIQGANTEAFF	TGCAGCATCCAGGGGGCTAACACTGAAGCTTTCTTT
TRBD1	TRBV29-1	TRBJ1-5	few	CSVAGTGGNQPQHF	TGCAGCGTTGCCGGGACAGGGGGGAATCAGCCCCAGCATTTT
NA	TRBV5-6	TRBJ1-6	many	CASSLGPPGPTPGSPLHF	TGTGCCAGCAGCTTGGGACCACCGGGGCCTACCCCGGGTTCACCCCTCCACTTT
NA	TRBV9	TRBJ1-1	NA	CASSSRTGTEAFF	TGTGCCAGCAGCAGTCGGACTGGCACTGAAGCTTTCTTT